Below, one T cell receptor (beta chain) is given with its context. Its antigen is not identified. Uncontrolled infection, other autoimmune disease, pregnancy or lactation excluded patients. In making diagnoses, clinical symptoms, serum thyroxine and TRAb, thyroid ultrasound and orbital computed tomography were all used. An approximately 10 ml volume of fresh peripheral blood provided the PBMCs. These data are taken from a study of T cells in Graves' hyperthyroidism and ophthalmopathy. Study observations and caveats: Stable hyperthyroidism was told apart from ophthalmopathy by a model built on 13 V-J features.

TCR beta CDR3 regions were amplified from RNA. Using the HTBI primer set, a first-round RT-PCR was run on the TCR CDR3. TCRdb called the multiplex PCR reads again in MiXCR, with one record for every CDR3 protein. This repertoire shows under 350,000 distinct CDR3 sequences, under 25% found once; its top ten account for 50% to 65%. The sequence was obtained from a woman between 45 and 60 years old with Graves' hyperthyroidism. Sequencing was performed on blood.

As DNA, the CDR3 is TGTGCCAGCGGACCTCATAGGGCTAGCGGGAGGGTAGGGGCTGCTTACAATGAGCAGTTCTTC. This encodes CASGPHRASGRVGAAYNEQFF. The gene calls are TRBV28 and TRBJ2-1; 12 positions match TRBD2. Per germline, CDR1 MDHEN and CDR2 SYDVKM. The V gene end was trimmed by 8 bases and the J gene end by 4 bases; junction bases not matched to a gene: 24. The CDR3 is 21 amino acids.